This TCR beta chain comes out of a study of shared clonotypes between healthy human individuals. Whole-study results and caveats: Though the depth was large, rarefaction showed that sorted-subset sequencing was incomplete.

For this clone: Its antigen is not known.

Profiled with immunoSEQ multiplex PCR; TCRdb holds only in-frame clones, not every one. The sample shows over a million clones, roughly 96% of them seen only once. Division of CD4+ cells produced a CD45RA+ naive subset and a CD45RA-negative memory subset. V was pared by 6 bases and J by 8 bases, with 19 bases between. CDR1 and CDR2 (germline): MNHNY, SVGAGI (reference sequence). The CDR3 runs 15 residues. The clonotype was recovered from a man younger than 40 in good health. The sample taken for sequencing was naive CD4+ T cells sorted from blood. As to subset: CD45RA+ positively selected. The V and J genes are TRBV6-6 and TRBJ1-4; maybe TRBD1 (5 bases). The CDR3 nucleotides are TGTGCCAGCAGCCTCGAATCGGGGGTTGGGGAAAAACTGTTTTTT. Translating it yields CASSLESGVGEKLFF.